This is a list of T cell receptor beta chains from one sample in a study of cytomegalovirus exposure and HLA in healthy donors. Produced via immunoSEQ multiplex PCR; TCRdb's table is partial and in-frame only. The sample lists around 180,000 clones, 65% to 80% occurring once. Material: PBMCs. These receptors were collected from a woman aged 35 to 49 in good health and CMV-seronegative. CDR3s include the opening cysteine and the closing phenylalanine or tryptophan. Fields, in order: CDR3 length, J gene, V gene, CDR3 protein.

15 TRBJ1-1 TRBV7-9 CASSLVQNTNTEAFF
15 TRBJ1-1 TRBV7-9 CASSFLSTGNTEAFF
12 TRBJ1-5 TRBV10-3 CAISDKNQPQHF
13 TRBJ2-7 TRBV27 CASSLGGNYEQYF
15 TRBJ2-2 TRBV7-9 CASSAAGSGSGELFF
15 TRBJ2-3 TRBV5-1 CASSLGPTGSDTQYF
16 TRBJ2-2 TRBV5-1 CASSHGLAGGPGELFF
14 TRBJ1-2 TRBV7-9 CASSLGTGLNGYTF
16 TRBJ1-4 TRBV11-3 CASSLGQGALDEKLFF
14 TRBJ1-6 TRBV7-8 CASSGTGSNSPLHF
16 TRBJ1-2 TRBV9 CASSAEGQGLNYGYTF
16 TRBJ2-3 TRBV5-1 CASSFSGTAVGDTQYF
17 TRBJ2-1 TRBV5-1 CASSLDGGTSGSREQFF
15 TRBJ2-1 TRBV15 CATSITPVVYNEQFF